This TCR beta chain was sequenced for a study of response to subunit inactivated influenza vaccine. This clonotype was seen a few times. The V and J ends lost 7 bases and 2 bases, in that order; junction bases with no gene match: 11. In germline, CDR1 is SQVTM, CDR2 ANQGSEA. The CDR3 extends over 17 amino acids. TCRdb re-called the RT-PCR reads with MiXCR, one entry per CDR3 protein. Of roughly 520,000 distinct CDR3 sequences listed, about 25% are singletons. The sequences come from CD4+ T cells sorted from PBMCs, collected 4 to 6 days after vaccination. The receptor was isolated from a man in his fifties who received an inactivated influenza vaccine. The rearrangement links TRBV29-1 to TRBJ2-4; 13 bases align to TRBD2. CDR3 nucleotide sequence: TGCAGCGGTCGACTAGCGGGGGGAGAAGGGACCAAAAACATTCAGTACTTC. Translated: CSGRLAGGEGTKNIQYF.